A single sample is the source of the 18 T cell receptor beta chains below, sequenced in a study of cytomegalovirus exposure and HLA in healthy donors. Assay used: immunoSEQ multiplex PCR; TCRdb lists only in-frame clones, some missing. The sample includes about 170,000 clones, 86% of them seen just once. Sequencing was done on a sample of PBMCs. These receptors all come from a woman between 25 and 40 years old in good health and CMV-seronegative.

V and J are TRBV27 and TRBJ2-2; tentatively, D is TRBD2 (5 bases). This CDR3 is 15 amino acids long. The ends were cut back, 3 bases at V and 5 bases at J, with 13 bases in the middle. Germline CDR1 and CDR2: MNHEY and SMNVEV (reference sequence). The CDR3 loop reads CASSLKLEGTGELFF. The DNA for the CDR3 is TGTGCCAGCAGTTTGAAGCTAGAGGGTACCGGGGAGCTGTTTTTT.

The chain couples TRBV6-5 to TRBJ2-7; D unresolved. Trimming left V 2 bases short and J 5 bases short, with 4 bases between. Germline values: CDR1 MNHEY, CDR2 SVGAGI. The CDR3 runs to 11 residues. DNA for the CDR3: TGTGCCAGCAGTTACCCCGACGAGCAGTACTTC. Amino acids: CASSYPDEQYF.

In this sample, this clone turned up once. This chain uses TRBV15 with TRBJ1-2; D call uncertain. This CDR3 region has 14 residues. Germline-derived CDR1 and CDR2 are LNHNV and YYDKDF (reference sequence). Trimming stripped 0 bases from V and 5 bases from J, with 10 bases between. The CDR3 loop is CATSRDLGLYGYTF. In nucleotides, the CDR3 is TGTGCCACCAGCAGAGATCTGGGATTATATGGCTACACCTTC.

The chain is built from TRBV5-4 and TRBJ2-7, with D possibly being TRBD2 (6 bases). Trimming cost V 0 bases and J 3 bases, with 10 bases left between them. Germline V CDR1 and CDR2: SGHNT, YYREEE (reference sequence). CDR3 length equals 14 residues. The CDR3 DNA is TGTGCCAGCAGCTTGGGAGGGACTCACTACGAGCAGTACTTC. It encodes CASSLGGTHYEQYF.

Points on this clone: Other DNA sequences in this sample translate to the same CDR3. The V and J genes are TRBV5-1 and TRBJ2-1, with 15 bases that match TRBD2. Trimming took 1 base from V and 0 from J; bases not matched to a gene: 5. From germline, CDR1 is SGHRS and CDR2 YFSETQ. This CDR3 region has 19 residues. CDR3 sequence: CASSLMGLAGGSSYNEQFF. As DNA, the CDR3 is TGCGCCAGCAGCTTGATGGGACTAGCGGGAGGAAGCTCCTACAATGAGCAGTTCTTC. Drawing the rest from reference TRBV5-1 and TRBJ2-1, the complete variable domain is KAGVTQTPRYLIKTRGQQVTLSCSPISGHRSVSWYQQTPGQGLQFLFEYFSETQRNKGNFPGRFSGRQFSNSRSEMNVSTLELGDSALYLCASSLMGLAGGSSYNEQFFGPGTRLTVL.

V is TRBV5-6 and J is TRBJ2-2, with 9 bases lining up with TRBD2. CDR1 SGHDT and CDR2 YYEEEE come from the germline V gene. The CDR3 totals 15 residues. Trimming cost V 5 bases and J 6 bases; bases outside gene matches: 8. CDR3 DNA sequence: TGTGCCAGCAGATTAGCGGGAGCCCCTCCCGGGGAGCTGTTTTTT. Translation gives CASRLAGAPPGELFF.

V is TRBV15 and J is TRBJ2-7; 11 bases map to TRBD2. The V gene's germline CDR1 is LNHNV and CDR2 YYDKDF (reference sequence). J gave up 7 bases and V 0 bases, and 5 bases lay outside the gene matches. The CDR3 runs to 15 residues. The CDR3 is CATSRDSGRAGEQYF. The CDR3 nucleotides read TGTGCCACCAGCAGAGATAGCGGGAGGGCAGGGGAGCAGTACTTC.

The chain couples TRBV19 to TRBJ2-7, with D possibly being TRBD1 or TRBD2 (5 bases each). CDR1 is LNHDA, CDR2 SQIVND, per germline (reference sequence). There are 14 residues in the CDR3. Deletions cut 5 bases from V and 2 bases from J, with 13 bases between. The CDR3 loop reads CASSFGTGTYEQYF. The CDR3 DNA is TGTGCCAGTAGTTTCGGGACGGGTACCTACGAGCAGTACTTC.

The gene calls are TRBV5-6 and TRBJ2-3; D unclear. CDR1 is SGHDT, CDR2 YYEEEE, per germline. CDR3 length: 15 amino acids. Trimming took off 0 bases at V and 2 bases at J, with 10 bases between the two ends. The CDR3, as DNA: TGTGCCAGCAGCTTGGGGGCGAGAAACACAGATACGCAGTATTTT. It translates to CASSLGARNTDTQYF.

The chain couples TRBV6-5 to TRBJ1-5, with D possibly being TRBD1 (6 bases). Germline CDR1 reads MNHEY; CDR2 reads SVGAGI. Trimming cost V 6 bases and J 4 bases, with 16 bases left between them. CDR3 length: 15 residues. As DNA, the CDR3 is TGTGCCAGCAGCCCCAGGGGATCTGGGAATCAGCCCCAGCATTTT. It translates to CASSPRGSGNQPQHF.

The V and J genes are TRBV4-2 and TRBJ2-5; tentative D call: TRBD1 (6 bases). CDR1 LGHNA and CDR2 YNFKEQ come from the germline V gene. Trimming left V 5 bases short and J 1 base short, with 14 bases between. The CDR3 contains 15 residues. The CDR3, as DNA: TGTGCCAGCAGCGTCCAGTCAGGGGTCCAAGAGACCCAGTACTTC. This sequence encodes CASSVQSGVQETQYF.

This chain links TRBV28 with TRBJ1-5; maybe TRBD1 (6 bases). V shed 3 bases and J shed 0 bases, with 12 bases lying between them. Germline-derived CDR1 and CDR2 are MDHEN and SYDVKM. This CDR3 has 16 residues. In nucleotides, the CDR3 is TGTGCCAGCAGTTTGCGGGGAGGGGGTAGCAATCAGCCCCAGCATTTT. It translates to CASSLRGGGSNQPQHF.

In this sample, this clone turned up once. The chain employs TRBV5-4 and TRBJ2-7; 8 bases are a match to TRBD1. The CDR3 length is 14 residues. With 5 bases clipped from V and 4 bases from J, the junction kept 8 bases outside the gene matches. Germline V gives CDR1 SGHNT, CDR2 YYREEE (reference sequence). The CDR3 region has the DNA TGTGCCAGCAGGCCCGGGACAGGAGATTACGAGCAGTACTTC. Protein sequence: CASRPGTGDYEQYF.

V and J are TRBV7-2 and TRBJ2-1, with TRBD2 as a possible D gene (7 bases). The V and J ends lost 1 base and 5 bases respectively, with 15 bases between them. The CDR3 totals 16 residues. CDR1 and CDR2 from the germline V gene are SGHTA and FQGNSA. The CDR3 region is CASSLGPAGADNEQFF. The CDR3 nucleotides are TGTGCCAGCAGCTTAGGCCCCGCGGGGGCTGACAATGAGCAGTTCTTC.

CDR3 coding DNA: TGTGCCAGCAGCCAAGGTGGACGCAATGAGCAGTTCTTC. Amino acids: CASSQGGRNEQFF. This rearrangement joins TRBV4-2 to TRBJ2-1, with no clear D. The CDR3 contains 13 residues. Germline loops: CDR1 LGHNA, CDR2 YNFKEQ. Deletions cut 1 base from V and 6 bases from J, with 7 bases between.

The chain links TRBV9 to TRBJ2-4; D is perhaps TRBD1 (6 bases). This CDR3 region has 12 residues. The V gene's germline CDR1 is SGDLS and CDR2 YYNGEE. Trimming removed 7 bases from V and 8 bases from J, with 13 bases in between. The chain's CDR3 is CASGPGGDIQYF. CDR3 coding DNA: TGTGCCAGCGGCCCTGGGGGCGACATTCAGTACTTC. Full variable domain (rest looked up from reference TRBV9 and TRBJ2-4): DSGVTQTPKHLITATGQRVTLRCSPRSGDLSVYWYQQSLDQGLQFLIQYYNGEERAKGNILERFSAQQFPDLHSELNLSSLELGDSALYFCASGPGGDIQYFGAGTRLSVL.

A note on this clone: Different DNA sequences within this sample yield the same CDR3. The chain carries TRBV5-1 and TRBJ1-1; the D is unclear. The CDR3 loop spans 15 amino acids. Per the germline V gene, CDR1 is SGHRS and CDR2 is YFSETQ. V shed 0 bases and J shed 0 bases, with 9 bases lying between them. CDR3 protein: CASSLEVRLNTEAFF. The CDR3 nucleotides are TGCGCCAGCAGCTTGGAGGTCCGATTGAACACTGAAGCTTTCTTT.

Written as DNA, the CDR3 is TGCGCCAGCAGCCAAGATCGGGGCGGAGACACAGATACGCAGTATTTT. This sequence encodes CASSQDRGGDTDTQYF. The V call is TRBV4-1, the J call TRBJ2-3; D is perhaps TRBD1 or TRBD2 (5 bases each). V lost 0 bases and J lost 2, with 12 bases in between. Germline CDR1 reads MGHRA; CDR2 reads YSYEKL. The CDR3 consists of 16 residues.